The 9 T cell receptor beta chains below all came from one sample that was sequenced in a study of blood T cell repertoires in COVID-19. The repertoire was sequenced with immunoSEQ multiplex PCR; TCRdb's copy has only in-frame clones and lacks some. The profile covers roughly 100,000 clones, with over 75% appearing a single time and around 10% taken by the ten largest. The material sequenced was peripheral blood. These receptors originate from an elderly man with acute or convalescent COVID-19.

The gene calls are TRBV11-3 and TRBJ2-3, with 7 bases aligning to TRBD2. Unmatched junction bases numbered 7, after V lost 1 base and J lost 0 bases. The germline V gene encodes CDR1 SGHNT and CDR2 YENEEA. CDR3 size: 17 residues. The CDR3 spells CASSLASGAPSTDTQYF. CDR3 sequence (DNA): TGTGCCAGCAGCTTAGCTAGCGGAGCTCCCAGCACAGATACGCAGTATTTT.

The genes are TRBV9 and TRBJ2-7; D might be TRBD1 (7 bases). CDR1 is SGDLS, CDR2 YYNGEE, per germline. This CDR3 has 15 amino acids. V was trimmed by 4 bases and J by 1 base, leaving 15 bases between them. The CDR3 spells CASSFGGTVSYEQYF. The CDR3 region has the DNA TGTGCCAGCAGCTTTGGGGGGACAGTTTCCTACGAGCAGTACTTC.

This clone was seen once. CDR3 DNA: TGTGCCAGCTCACCACTTCCGGGTCCCCCCCTGGAGCAGTACTTC. This gives the protein CASSPLPGPPLEQYF. The chain has TRBV18 and TRBJ2-7; no clear D. Germline V gives CDR1 KGHSH, CDR2 LQKENI. V was clipped by 1 base and J by 7 bases, with 17 bases between them. The CDR3 contains 15 residues.

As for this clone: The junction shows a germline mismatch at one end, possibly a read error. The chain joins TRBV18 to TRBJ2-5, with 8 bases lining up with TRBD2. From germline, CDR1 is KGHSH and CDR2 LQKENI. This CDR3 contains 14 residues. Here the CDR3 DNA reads TGTGCCAGCTCTCCACTAGCGGTACAAGAGACCCAGTACTTC. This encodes CASSPLAVQETQYF.

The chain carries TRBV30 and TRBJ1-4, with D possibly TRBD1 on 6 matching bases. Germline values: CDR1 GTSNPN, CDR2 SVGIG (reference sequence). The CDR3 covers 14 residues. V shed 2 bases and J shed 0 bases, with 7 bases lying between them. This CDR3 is CAWSRQATNEKLFF. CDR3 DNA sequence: TGTGCCTGGAGTAGACAGGCAACTAATGAAAAACTGTTTTTT.

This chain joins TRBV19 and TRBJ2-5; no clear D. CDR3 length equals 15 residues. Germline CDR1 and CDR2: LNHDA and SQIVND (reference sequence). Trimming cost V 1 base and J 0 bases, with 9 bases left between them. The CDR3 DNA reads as TGTGCCAGTAGTATAGGTGGCCGCTACCAAGAGACCCAGTACTTC. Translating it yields CASSIGGRYQETQYF.

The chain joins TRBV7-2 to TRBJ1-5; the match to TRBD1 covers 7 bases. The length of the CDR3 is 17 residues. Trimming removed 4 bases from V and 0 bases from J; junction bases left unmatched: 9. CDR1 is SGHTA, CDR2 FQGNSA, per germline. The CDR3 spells CASSSFGQDYSNQPQHF. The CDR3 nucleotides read TGTGCCAGCAGCTCCTTCGGACAGGACTATAGCAATCAGCCCCAGCATTTT.

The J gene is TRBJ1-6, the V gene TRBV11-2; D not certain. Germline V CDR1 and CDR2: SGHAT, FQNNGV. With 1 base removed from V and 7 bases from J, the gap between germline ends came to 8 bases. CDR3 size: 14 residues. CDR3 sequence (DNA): TGTGCCAGCAGCTTAGTACAGATGAATTCACCCCTCCACTTT. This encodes CASSLVQMNSPLHF.

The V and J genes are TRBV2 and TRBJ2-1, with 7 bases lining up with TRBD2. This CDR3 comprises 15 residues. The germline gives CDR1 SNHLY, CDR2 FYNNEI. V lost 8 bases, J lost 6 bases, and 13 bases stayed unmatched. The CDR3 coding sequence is TGTGCCAGCGGGGTTGGGCGGGGGACCTCCAATGAGCAGTTCTTC. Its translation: CASGVGRGTSNEQFF.